Each of the 3 T cell receptor beta chains below was sequenced from the same sample in a study of cytomegalovirus exposure and HLA in healthy donors. This PCR relied on a set of 60 Vbeta primers and 13 Jbeta primers. Data came from immunoSEQ multiplex PCR; TCRdb stores just in-frame clones and leaves some out. The sample shows under 150,000 clones, 80% of them seen only once. Sequenced material: PBMCs. Every receptor here comes from a male donor in good health and CMV-seronegative.

The CDR3, as DNA: TGCGCCAGCAGGCGTACAGGGGATAGCAACGAGCAGTACTTC. Protein sequence: CASRRTGDSNEQYF. The chain recombines TRBV5-1 with TRBJ2-7, with 7 nucleotides matching TRBD1. The CDR3 loop spans 14 amino acids. Germline lookup yields CDR1 SGHRS and CDR2 YFSETQ. The junction had 10 bases not matched to a gene; V was cut back by 5 bases and J by 5 bases.

The V and J genes are TRBV2 and TRBJ2-7, with 10 bases fitting TRBD1. The CDR3 totals 12 residues. Trimming cost V 10 bases and J 3 bases; bases outside gene matches: 3. CDR1 is SNHLY, CDR2 FYNNEI, per germline. CDR3 bases: TGTGCCACCCGGGACAGGGGCTACGAGCAGTACTTC. It translates to CATRDRGYEQYF.

The V gene is TRBV4-1, the J gene TRBJ2-7; D is perhaps TRBD1 (6 bases). V dropped 3 bases and J dropped 4 bases, with 16 bases sitting between them. Germline V CDR1 and CDR2: MGHRA, YSYEKL. The CDR3 runs to 15 residues. The CDR3 loop reads CASSHNQGIVYEQYF. CDR3 DNA: TGCGCCAGCAGCCATAACCAGGGGATTGTGTACGAGCAGTACTTC.